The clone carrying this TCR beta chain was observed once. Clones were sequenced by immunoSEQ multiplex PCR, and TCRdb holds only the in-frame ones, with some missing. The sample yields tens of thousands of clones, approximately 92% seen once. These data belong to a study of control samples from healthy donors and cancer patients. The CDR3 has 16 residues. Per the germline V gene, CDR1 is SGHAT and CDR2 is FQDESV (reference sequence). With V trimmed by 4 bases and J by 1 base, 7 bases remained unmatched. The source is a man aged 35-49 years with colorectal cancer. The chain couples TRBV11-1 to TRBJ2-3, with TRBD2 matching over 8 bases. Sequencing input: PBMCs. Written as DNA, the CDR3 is TGTGCCAGCAGCTACCTTAGCGGGGCAGGCACAGATACGCAGTATTTT. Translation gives CASSYLSGAGTDTQYF.